This entry lists 24 T cell receptor beta chains sequenced from one sample in a study of OX40 agonist ivuxolimab in advanced cancers. Profiling relied on immunoSEQ multiplex PCR, and the TCRdb table lists in-frame clones only, not all of them. The repertoire holds 77,000 or so clones, with roughly 87% as singletons. The input for sequencing was CD4+ or CD8+ T cells sorted from blood, taken in a trial of the OX40 agonist ivuxolimab. The source is an adult with an advanced solid tumor such as melanoma, head and neck, liver or kidney cancer.

The chain uses TRBV18 and TRBJ1-2, with 12 bases matching TRBD1. The CDR3 covers 17 residues. CDR1 is KGHSH and CDR2 is LQKENI in the germline V gene. J lost 3 bases, V lost 3 bases, and 8 bases had no gene match. In DNA form, the CDR3 reads TGTGCCAGCTCACCTTTCGGGACAGGGGGCTGGGACTATGGCTACACCTTC. Its translation: CASSPFGTGGWDYGYTF.

The chain employs TRBV27 and TRBJ2-2; D is undetermined. The V gene's germline CDR1 is MNHEY and CDR2 SMNVEV (reference sequence). The V end was cut by 0 bases, the J end by 5 bases, with 10 bases between. This CDR3 contains 15 residues. CDR3: CASSLSPGRTGELFF. CDR3 bases: TGTGCCAGCAGTTTATCCCCGGGTAGGACCGGGGAGCTGTTTTTT.

The rearrangement links TRBV2 to TRBJ2-3; tentative D call: TRBD2 (5 bases). Germline CDR1 is SNHLY and CDR2 is FYNNEI. Trimming took 8 bases from V and 2 from J, leaving 11 bases between them. The CDR3 sequence is 13 residues long. For the CDR3, the DNA is TGTGCCAGCTGCCTGGACTTCACAGATACGCAGTATTTT. This gives the protein CASCLDFTDTQYF.

The chain has TRBV5-1 and TRBJ2-3, with D hard to call. The CDR3 extends over 12 amino acids. Per the germline V gene, CDR1 is SGHRS and CDR2 is YFSETQ. With 2 bases removed from V and 5 bases from J, the gap between germline ends came to 6 bases. The CDR3 nucleotides are TGCGCCAGCAGCTTTACACAAGATACGCAGTATTTT. Protein product: CASSFTQDTQYF.

CDR3 loop: CASSFLGENTEAFF. CDR3 nucleotide sequence: TGTGCCAGCAGCTTCTTAGGAGAGAACACTGAAGCTTTCTTT. The chain employs TRBV5-6 and TRBJ1-1; D gene uncertain. In germline, CDR1 is SGHDT, CDR2 YYEEEE. The CDR3 is 14 amino acids. Trimming left V 2 bases short and J 1 base short, with 9 bases between.

The V gene is TRBV6-1, the J gene TRBJ1-5; 9 bases line up with TRBD1. Germline CDR1 and CDR2: MNHNS and SASEGT. V dropped 6 bases and J dropped 6; count of bases not matched to a gene: 3. The CDR3 covers 13 residues. In nucleotides, the CDR3 is TGTGCCAGCAGGGGGACAGGGTCTCAGCCCCAGCATTTT. Translating it yields CASRGTGSQPQHF.

The gene calls are TRBV18 and TRBJ2-3; 10 nucleotides agree with TRBD1. CDR3 size: 15 residues. The V and J ends lost 0 bases and 7 bases, in that order; junction bases with no gene match: 4. Germline V gene lookup returns CDR1 KGHSH and CDR2 LQKENI. In DNA, the CDR3 is TGTGCCAGCTCACCACCGGGACAGGGGACCCATACGCAGTATTTT. Its protein product is CASSPPGQGTHTQYF.

This chain joins TRBV5-1 and TRBJ2-1, with TRBD2 matching over 8 bases. This CDR3 has 16 residues. Unmatched junction bases numbered 14, after V lost 3 bases and J lost 9 bases. Per the germline V gene, CDR1 is SGHRS and CDR2 is YFSETQ. CDR3 sequence: CASSYRAQREYGEQFF. DNA of the CDR3: TGCGCCAGCAGCTACCGGGCCCAGCGGGAGTACGGTGAGCAGTTCTTC.

The chain carries TRBV4-1 and TRBJ2-1, with 11 positions matching TRBD2. The germline V gene has CDR1 MGHRA and CDR2 YSYEKL. With 0 bases clipped from V and 3 bases from J, the junction kept 16 bases outside the gene matches. The CDR3 has 21 residues. CDR3 in DNA: TGCGCCAGCAGCCAAGAGTGGCTAGCGGGGGGTAGGCGCTCCTTCTACAATGAGCAGTTCTTC. Its translation is CASSQEWLAGGRRSFYNEQFF.

The J gene is TRBJ1-5, the V gene TRBV2; the D gene is possibly TRBD1 (5 bases). Germline CDR1 SNHLY, CDR2 FYNNEI. V lost 7 bases, J lost 5 bases, and 12 bases lay in between. This CDR3 contains 13 residues. CDR3 DNA: TGTGCCAGCAAAGGCAGGGTGGATCAGCCCCAGCATTTT. Its protein is CASKGRVDQPQHF.

This clone came up a few times. The chain recombines TRBV2 with TRBJ2-7, with 8 bases aligning to TRBD1. The CDR3 totals 12 residues. V lost 5 bases, J lost 9 bases, and 6 bases stayed unmatched. Per the germline V gene, CDR1 is SNHLY and CDR2 is FYNNEI. CDR3 in amino acids: CASSMTGAVQYF. The CDR3 region has the DNA TGTGCCAGCAGTATGACAGGGGCAGTGCAGTACTTC.

This chain connects TRBV6-5 to TRBJ2-2; D remains ambiguous. The CDR3 sequence is 15 residues long. V was pared by 6 bases and J by 8 bases, with 19 bases between. CDR1 and CDR2 (germline): MNHEY, SVGAGI. DNA for the CDR3: TGTGCCAGCAGATTAACTATGTGGGGAACAGGGGAGCTGTTTTTT. This translates into CASRLTMWGTGELFF.

The V gene is TRBV11-2, the J gene TRBJ1-2, with TRBD1 as a possible D gene (5 bases). This CDR3 spans 16 amino acids. Germline V gene lookup returns CDR1 SGHAT and CDR2 FQNNGV. Trimming pared 5 bases from V and 1 base from J, leaving 17 bases between. The CDR3 protein is CASSPHGAQGNYGYTF. CDR3 nucleotides: TGTGCCAGCAGCCCCCACGGAGCGCAGGGTAACTATGGCTACACCTTC.

The chain has TRBV5-5 and TRBJ1-6; D gene unclear. Per germline, CDR1 SGHKS and CDR2 YYEKEE (reference sequence). V was clipped by 5 bases and J by 11 bases, with 23 bases between them. This CDR3 comprises 16 residues. CDR3 amino acids: CASSQDGPRKRAPLHF. CDR3 DNA: TGTGCCAGCAGTCAGGACGGACCAAGGAAAAGAGCACCCCTCCACTTT.

V usage is TRBV6-6 and J usage is TRBJ1-3; tentative D call: TRBD1 (5 bases). Germline-derived CDR1 and CDR2 are MNHNY and SVGAGI (reference sequence). V was trimmed by 6 bases and J by 4 bases, leaving 13 bases between them. The CDR3 is made up of 14 amino acids. CDR3 bases: TGTGCCAGCAGCGGGACTAGTGGAGGAAACACCATATATTTT. Its protein is CASSGTSGGNTIYF.

This clone has a single count. This chain joins TRBV11-2 and TRBJ1-2; 7 bases fit TRBD1. The CDR3 covers 13 residues. Germline V gene lookup returns CDR1 SGHAT and CDR2 FQNNGV. V shed 5 bases, J shed 5 bases, and the junction held 5 bases outside the gene matches. The CDR3 bases are TGTGCCAGCAGCCTGACAGGGAGTTATGGCTACACCTTC. It is translated as CASSLTGSYGYTF. Looking up the rest from reference TRBV11-2 and TRBJ1-2 gives the full variable domain: EAGVAQSPRYKIIEKRQSVAFWCNPISGHATLYWYQQILGQGPKLLIQFQNNGVVDDSQLPKDRFSAERLKGVDSTLKIQPAKLEDSAVYLCASSLTGSYGYTFGSGTRLTVV.

As to this clone: The germline gene is not matched at one end of the junction; a read error may be the cause. V usage is TRBV19 and J usage is TRBJ2-6, with 8 bases fitting TRBD1. Germline CDR1 LNHDA, CDR2 SQIVND (reference sequence). The CDR3 spans 16 residues. This CDR3 is CASSPGTGPGANVLTF. Here the CDR3 DNA reads TGTGCCAGTAGTCCTGGGACAGGCCCTGGAGCCAACGTCCTGACTTTC.

V usage is TRBV7-9 and J usage is TRBJ2-7; 7 bases match TRBD2. The CDR3 spans 15 residues. Germline CDR1 SEHNR, CDR2 FQNEAQ (reference sequence). Trimming took 1 base from V and 0 from J; bases not matched to a gene: 3. For the CDR3, the DNA is TGTGCCAGCAGCTTAGGGGGCGGGAGCTCCTACGAGCAGTACTTC. It translates to CASSLGGGSSYEQYF.

The J gene is TRBJ1-6, the V gene TRBV11-2; weak D call: TRBD1 (5 bases). This CDR3 comprises 19 residues. Trimming took 1 base from V and 4 from J, leaving 20 bases between them. Looked up from germline, CDR1 is SGHAT and CDR2 is FQNNGV. The CDR3 sequence: CASSLAGPWAGRYNSPLHF. For the CDR3, the DNA is TGTGCCAGCAGCTTAGCTGGTCCTTGGGCAGGGCGGTATAATTCACCCCTCCACTTT.

The rearrangement uses TRBV6-5 and TRBJ2-3; D might be TRBD2 (6 bases). This CDR3 contains 14 residues. Germline V gives CDR1 MNHEY, CDR2 SVGAGI. Trimming pared 8 bases from V and 2 bases from J, leaving 14 bases between. CDR3 residues: CASRPGLYTDTQYF. CDR3 nucleotide sequence: TGTGCCAGCCGTCCGGGACTTTACACAGATACGCAGTATTTT.

This chain connects TRBV6-5 to TRBJ2-7, with D possibly called TRBD1 or TRBD2 (6 bases each). This CDR3 is 14 amino acids long. CDR1 MNHEY and CDR2 SVGAGI come from the germline V gene. Trimming shortened V by 6 bases and J by 3 bases, and 15 bases separated the two germline ends. CDR3 sequence (DNA): TGTGCCAGCAGCCCCCGGGGGCACCACTACGAGCAGTACTTC. Its translation: CASSPRGHHYEQYF.

The rearrangement links TRBV6-6 to TRBJ1-5; D not certain. V was clipped by 6 bases and J by 9 bases, with 9 bases between them. Germline lookup yields CDR1 MNHNY and CDR2 SVGAGI (reference sequence). The CDR3 totals 11 residues. CDR3 sequence reads: CASRHEGPQHF. The CDR3 nucleotides are TGTGCCAGCAGACACGAGGGGCCCCAGCATTTT.

Comments on this clone: The sample carries other DNA sequences with the same CDR3. The chain recombines TRBV6-5 with TRBJ1-1; possible D gene TRBD1, 6 bases. V lost 3 bases, J lost 8 bases, and 7 bases lay in between. This CDR3 spans 11 amino acids. Germline CDR1 MNHEY, CDR2 SVGAGI. The CDR3 sequence is CASSYGTEAFF. Written as DNA, the CDR3 is TGTGCCAGCAGTTATGGGACAGAAGCTTTCTTT.

The rearrangement links TRBV5-4 to TRBJ1-2; D is undetermined. Germline V lookup: CDR1 SGHNT, CDR2 YYREEE (reference sequence). The length of the CDR3 is 11 residues. The germline V and J ends were trimmed by 0 bases and 7 bases, with 4 bases remaining between them. The CDR3 DNA reads TGTGCCAGCAGCTTGGGAGGTGGCTACACCTTC. It yields the protein CASSLGGGYTF.